This TCR beta chain was documented in a study of T cells in Graves' hyperthyroidism and ophthalmopathy. Study-wide results and caveats: The model predicted ophthalmopathy a median approximately six months before onset.

Uncontrolled infection, other autoimmune disease, pregnancy or lactation led to exclusion. At first hyperthyroidism diagnosis, before any ophthalmopathy symptoms, the blood sample was collected. More than 9.5 ml fresh peripheral blood yielded the PBMCs. Researchers took RNA transcripts and amplified the TCR beta CDR3 regions from them. Using the HTBI primer set, a first-round RT-PCR was run on the TCR CDR3. TCRdb fed the multiplex PCR reads into MiXCR, producing one record per CDR3 protein. The data contain about 360,000 distinct CDR3 sequences, about 13% of them singletons. The J segment lost 3 bases and the V segment lost 2 bases, leaving 8 bases of the junction unmatched. Germline values: CDR1 SGHDT, CDR2 YYEEEE. The CDR3 is 16 amino acids. In this sample, this clonotype turned up a few times. Its antigen is unknown.

The TCR sequence derives from a man younger than 40 with Graves' hyperthyroidism that later progressed to Graves' ophthalmopathy. The chain uses TRBV5-6 and TRBJ1-2; 9 nucleotides agree with TRBD1. The sample was blood. CDR3 in amino acids: CASSFGTGISDYGYTF. For the CDR3, the DNA is TGTGCCAGCAGCTTTGGGACAGGGATCAGTGACTATGGCTACACCTTC.